One and the same sample provided the 23 T cell receptor beta chains below, sequenced in a study of T cell clonotyping in hematopoietic cell transplantation. The assay was immunoSEQ multiplex PCR, and TCRdb's table has in-frame clones only and misses some. Here the sample spans 15,000 to 20,000 clones, about 83% being singletons. Specimen: PBMCs, collected 100 days after allogeneic stem cell transplant. The source is a male patient between 60 and 69 years old who had an allogeneic stem cell transplant from a related donor, so the T cells may come from the graft donor. Some clones in this sample may be carry-over from other donors' samples.

This chain connects TRBV10-1 to TRBJ1-1, with 7 bases aligning to TRBD1. Trimming took 4 bases from V and 6 from J; bases not matched to a gene: 11. The CDR3 runs 15 residues. Germline CDR1 WNHNN, CDR2 SYGVQD (reference sequence). The CDR3: CASSGRRGRLAEAFF. The CDR3 DNA reads TGCGCCAGCAGTGGGCGCAGGGGGAGGTTAGCTGAAGCTTTCTTT.

The rearrangement joins TRBV28 to TRBJ1-2; TRBD1 matches 12 bases. J was trimmed by 4 bases and V by 8 bases; bases with no gene match: 17. CDR3 length: 18 amino acids. The V gene's germline CDR1 is MDHEN and CDR2 SYDVKM. The CDR3 spells CASGRGLGQGARVYGYTF. The CDR3 region has the DNA TGTGCCAGCGGGAGGGGGTTGGGACAGGGGGCGCGGGTCTATGGCTACACCTTC.

The CDR3 nucleotides read TGTGCCAGCAGCTTCAGGGGTGATACGCAGTATTTT. Protein product: CASSFRGDTQYF. The rearrangement uses TRBV7-9 and TRBJ2-3; tentative D call: TRBD1 (6 bases). The V end lost 3 bases, the J end lost 6 bases, and 7 bases lay between the germline ends. Germline V gives CDR1 SEHNR, CDR2 FQNEAQ (reference sequence). This CDR3 has 12 residues.

The chain combines TRBV11-3 with TRBJ2-5; 9 bases fit TRBD1. After removal of 1 base from V and 10 bases from J, the junction contained 4 bases not matched to a gene. CDR1 is SGHNT, CDR2 YENEEA, per germline. CDR3 length: 13 amino acids. CDR3 amino acids: CASSLALDRGQYF. In nucleotides, the CDR3 is TGTGCCAGCAGCTTAGCCCTGGACAGGGGCCAGTACTTC.

The gene calls are TRBV19 and TRBJ2-2; D gene unclear. Germline V lookup: CDR1 LNHDA, CDR2 SQIVND (reference sequence). The V and J ends lost 1 base and 7 bases respectively, with 10 bases between them. This CDR3 is built from 14 residues. Here the CDR3 reads CASSIGGRNGELFF. For the CDR3, the DNA is TGTGCCAGTAGTATAGGGGGTCGGAACGGGGAGCTGTTTTTT. Full variable domain (outside the CDR3, taken from reference TRBV19 and TRBJ2-2): DGGITQSPKYLFRKEGQNVTLSCEQNLNHDAMYWYRQDPGQGLRLIYYSQIVNDFQKGDIAEGYSVSREKKESFPLTVTSAQKNPTAFYLCASSIGGRNGELFFGEGSRLTVL.

This chain links TRBV5-1 with TRBJ2-7; perhaps D is TRBD1 or TRBD2 (5 bases each). V was shortened by 4 bases and J by 0 bases, with 14 bases between the two germline ends. This CDR3 has 15 residues. Germline CDR1 and CDR2: SGHRS and YFSETQ. The CDR3 here is CASSTTGTDSYEQYF. The DNA for the CDR3 is TGCGCCAGCAGCACGACCGGGACGGACTCCTACGAGCAGTACTTC.

This chain connects TRBV5-6 to TRBJ1-2; a possible D gene is TRBD1 (6 bases). Trimming left V 6 bases short and J 3 bases short, with 12 bases between. The CDR3 extends over 13 amino acids. Germline CDR1 and CDR2: SGHDT and YYEEEE. CDR3: CASNDRTDYGYTF. The CDR3 region has the DNA TGTGCCAGCAACGACAGGACAGACTATGGCTACACCTTC.

The V gene is TRBV5-4, the J gene TRBJ1-1; D gene unclear. The germline gives CDR1 SGHNT, CDR2 YYREEE (reference sequence). The V and J ends lost 6 bases and 5 bases respectively, with 23 bases between them. The CDR3 covers 16 residues. CDR3 sequence (DNA): TGTGCCAGCAACCCCCCGGGGAATCGGCGGCGGACTGAAGCTTTCTTT. This codes for CASNPPGNRRRTEAFF.

Written as DNA, the CDR3 is TGTGCCAGCAGTCCGGGAGGAACTAATGAAAAACTGTTTTTT. Protein sequence: CASSPGGTNEKLFF. V usage is TRBV28 and J usage is TRBJ1-4; D uncertain. The CDR3 totals 14 residues. The ends were cut back, 5 bases at V and 1 base at J, with 8 bases in the middle. CDR1 and CDR2 from the germline V gene are MDHEN and SYDVKM.

This clone was counted a few times. The rearrangement links TRBV2 to TRBJ1-2; D ambiguous. The CDR3 spans 11 residues. Trimming pared 6 bases from V and 7 bases from J, leaving 9 bases between. Germline V CDR1 and CDR2: SNHLY, FYNNEI. CDR3 in DNA: TGTGCCAGCAGGGCTGGTCGTGGCTACACCTTC. This sequence encodes CASRAGRGYTF.

V gene TRBV5-6 combines with J gene TRBJ1-2; a weak D match, TRBD1 (5 bases). The CDR3 loop spans 13 amino acids. The V end lost 1 base, the J end lost 12 bases, and 16 bases lay between the germline ends. Germline V gives CDR1 SGHDT, CDR2 YYEEEE. CDR3 region: CASSLPPAGTDTF. Written as DNA, the CDR3 is TGTGCCAGCAGCTTGCCCCCCGCCGGGACTGACACCTTC.

The chain recombines TRBV6-1 with TRBJ1-3, with D unresolved. V was pared by 8 bases and J by 0 bases, with 11 bases between. The germline gives CDR1 MNHNS, CDR2 SASEGT. The CDR3 has 14 residues. The CDR3 region is CASVPSSSGNTIYF. The CDR3, as DNA: TGTGCCAGCGTCCCCAGTAGCTCTGGAAACACCATATATTTT.

The chain carries TRBV19 and TRBJ2-5; maybe TRBD2 (6 bases). The CDR3 has 13 amino acids. Trimming removed 4 bases from V and 3 bases from J, with 9 bases in between. Germline CDR1 and CDR2: LNHDA and SQIVND (reference sequence). CDR3 DNA sequence: TGTGCCAGTAGTACATCGGGGGAAGAGACCCAGTACTTC. As protein: CASSTSGEETQYF.

This clone was counted once. This chain links TRBV7-3 with TRBJ2-3; D could derive from TRBD1 or TRBD2 (6 bases each). CDR1 SGHTA and CDR2 FQGTGA come from the germline V gene. This CDR3 has 14 residues. V was trimmed by 5 bases and J by 5 bases, leaving 14 bases between them. The CDR3 loop is CASSPSEGGDTQYF. CDR3 DNA sequence: TGTGCCAGCAGCCCATCTGAGGGGGGAGATACGCAGTATTTT.

The V call is TRBV5-1, the J call TRBJ1-1; a possible D gene is TRBD1 (6 bases). V dropped 4 bases and J dropped 1 base, with 14 bases sitting between them. In germline, CDR1 is SGHRS, CDR2 YFSETQ. CDR3 size: 15 residues. The CDR3 reads CASSPGDRQNTEAFF. Written as DNA, the CDR3 is TGCGCCAGCAGCCCGGGAGACAGGCAGAACACTGAAGCTTTCTTT. Filled out from reference TRBV5-1 and TRBJ1-1, the complete variable domain reads KAGVTQTPRYLIKTRGQQVTLSCSPISGHRSVSWYQQTPGQGLQFLFEYFSETQRNKGNFPGRFSGRQFSNSRSEMNVSTLELGDSALYLCASSPGDRQNTEAFFGQGTRLTVV.

The chain combines TRBV4-3 with TRBJ1-4; possible D gene TRBD1, 5 bases. Trimming pared 0 bases from V and 8 bases from J, leaving 19 bases between. Germline loops: CDR1 LGHNA, CDR2 YSLEER. This CDR3 is 17 amino acids long. This chain's CDR3 is CASSQDVGLGGMEKLFF. CDR3 DNA sequence: TGCGCCAGCAGCCAAGATGTGGGTCTGGGGGGAATGGAAAAACTGTTTTTT.

This chain connects TRBV7-7 to TRBJ2-1, with D perhaps matching TRBD1 (6 bases). V lost 2 bases, J lost 9 bases, and 14 bases lay in between. The CDR3 consists of 14 residues. Germline V gene lookup returns CDR1 SSHAT and CDR2 FNYEAQ (reference sequence). The CDR3 DNA reads TGTGCCAGCAGCTTAACCAGGGGAGTAAGTGAGCAGTTCTTC. Protein sequence: CASSLTRGVSEQFF.

This chain connects TRBV19 to TRBJ1-2; 7 bases match TRBD1. The ends lost 3 bases at V and 2 bases at J; junction bases unmatched: 9. This CDR3 has 16 amino acids. The germline V gene encodes CDR1 LNHDA and CDR2 SQIVND (reference sequence). Written as DNA, the CDR3 is TGTGCCAGTAGTATTCAACAGGGGATCCCCAACTATGGCTACACCTTC. Translation gives CASSIQQGIPNYGYTF.

This rearrangement joins TRBV10-1 to TRBJ1-1, with D unresolved. Trimming cost V 4 bases and J 1 base, with 7 bases left between them. Germline loops: CDR1 WNHNN, CDR2 SYGVQD (reference sequence). CDR3 size: 13 residues. The CDR3 spells CASSGFRNTEAFF. The CDR3, as DNA: TGCGCCAGCAGTGGGTTCAGGAACACTGAAGCTTTCTTT.

V is TRBV5-6 and J is TRBJ1-5; 7 bases line up with TRBD1. Trimming took 4 bases from V and 3 from J; bases not matched to a gene: 7. This CDR3 has 15 amino acids. Looked up from germline, CDR1 is SGHDT and CDR2 is YYEEEE. The chain's CDR3 is CASSAQGGFNQPQHF. The DNA of the CDR3 is TGTGCCAGCAGCGCCCAGGGGGGATTCAATCAGCCCCAGCATTTT.

The chain combines TRBV2 with TRBJ1-1; D is ambiguous. Per the germline V gene, CDR1 is SNHLY and CDR2 is FYNNEI. V shed 4 bases and J shed 1 base, with 10 bases lying between them. The CDR3 runs 14 residues. Here the CDR3 DNA reads TGTGCCAGCAGTGGGACCCTTCGGAACACTGAAGCTTTCTTT. As protein: CASSGTLRNTEAFF.

The CDR3 DNA reads as TGTGCCAGCAGCTTAGGGGCTGGGAACACTGAAGCTTTCTTT. Translated: CASSLGAGNTEAFF. This rearrangement joins TRBV7-2 to TRBJ1-1; D is uncertain. Between the trimmed V and J ends, which lost 1 base and 1 base, there was a span of 7 bases. The germline gives CDR1 SGHTA, CDR2 FQGNSA. This CDR3 has 14 amino acids.

The rearrangement links TRBV11-3 to TRBJ1-6; possibly TRBD1 for D (5 bases). The germline V gene encodes CDR1 SGHNT and CDR2 YENEEA. The CDR3 is 13 amino acids. Trimming took off 0 bases at V and 8 bases at J, with 5 bases between the two ends. In nucleotides, the CDR3 is TGTGCCAGCAGCTTAGAGGGGGATTCACCCCTCCACTTT. It translates to CASSLEGDSPLHF.